This T cell receptor (beta chain) was documented in a study of T-cell memory formation after mild COVID-19. TCRdb independently ran MiXCR on the 5' RACE reads; one entry per CDR3 protein. The sample lists approximately 260,000 distinct CDR3 sequences, over 15% occurring once. Germline CDR1 is SNHLY and CDR2 is FYNNEI. V was cut by 7 bases and J by 0 bases, with 13 bases left in between. This CDR3 has 15 residues. This clonotype was recorded a few times. The receptor was derived from a young man who had mild COVID-19 (a few samples of this study predate the infection). Cell type and time point are not known. The chain carries TRBV2 and TRBJ1-5, with D uncertain. Sequencing used PBMCs or a T cell subset sorted from them (not recorded which). CDR3 coding DNA: TGTGCCAGCAATAGTCAAAGATATAGCAATCAGCCCCAGCATTTT. Amino acids: CASNSQRYSNQPQHF.